This TCR beta chain was found in a study of OX40 agonist ivuxolimab in advanced cancers. At the level of the whole study: Ivuxolimab, which targeted the costimulatory receptor OX40 (CD134), was an agonistic, fully human IgG2 monoclonal antibody. Intravenous ivuxolimab was administered to patients every 2 weeks at six dose levels: 0.01, 0.1, 0.3, 1.5, 3 and 10 mg/kg. Of the roughly 51 patients in dose escalation, approximately 20 had hepatocellular carcinoma, some 15 had melanoma, 9 had renal cell carcinoma and 9 had head and neck cancer. In the dose-escalation cohort, 65% to 90% of patients were male, and the mean age was approximately 55 years, with a range of about 20 to 79. Prior anti-PD-1, anti-PD-L1 or anti-CTLA-4 therapy was permitted, and checkpoint inhibitors had been received by roughly two fifths of dose-escalation patients. Partial responses were achieved by three dose-escalation patients, of whom one had hepatocellular carcinoma and two had cutaneous melanoma. Peripheral TCRbeta sequencing aimed to test whether ivuxolimab altered TCR sequence diversity and caused clonal T-cell expansion. The paper reports the monotherapy dose-escalation portion (N = 52 patients) of the phase I ivuxolimab trial. The study at large found these results: On average, CD8+ T cells showed more expanded clones than CD4+ T cells after ivuxolimab. Low levels of normalized T-cell clonal expansion were also shown by some nonresponding patients. The antigen specificity of the peripheral T cells that underwent clonal expansion was not determined. At doses of 0.1 to 3.0 mg/kg, clonal expansion of both CD4+ and CD8+ blood T cells was observed from baseline to week 6. In partial responders in the 0.1-3.0 mg/kg groups, normalized peripheral clonal expansion was found to be among the lowest, especially among CD8+ T cells.

The germline V and J ends show losses of 4 bases and 10 bases respectively, and no gene match explains 7 bases of the junction. The CDR3 runs 12 amino acids, cysteine and phenylalanine included. Left in the record is the CDR3 DNA by itself, 36 bases read in frame from the first base. The germline V gene (reference sequence) gives CDR1 as GTSNPN and CDR2 as SVGIG. As to this clone: What this receptor recognizes is not known. One base away there is no much larger clone; base qualities are not given.

Patients with a history of autoimmune disease or receiving systemic immunosuppression were excluded from the trial. Peripheral blood for TCR sequencing was collected from all dose cohorts at baseline, on cycle 4 day 1, and on cycle 7 day 1. Samples were obtained from an open-label, multicenter, first-in-human phase I dose-escalation trial of ivuxolimab. The trial enrolled adults with locally advanced or metastatic head and neck squamous cell, hepatocellular, melanoma or renal cell carcinoma. Before TCR sequencing, CD4+ T cells and CD8+ T cells from peripheral blood were sorted into separate populations. For sequencing of the TCRbeta CDR3 region, genomic DNA was extracted from the sorted cells. TCRbeta CDR3 regions were sequenced using the immunoSEQ Assay. TCRdb carries this immuneACCESS record with in-frame sequences only. Its versions omit some clonotypes, under half of them owing to an unresolved V gene in the studies checked, with the rest unexplained. Present in this sample are 76,000 or so clones, approximately 85% of which were seen just once. Under 0.75% of the sample comes from the top ten.

The sequenced sample was CD4+ or CD8+ T cells sorted from blood, obtained in a trial of the OX40 agonist ivuxolimab. This receptor chain uses TRBV30 and TRBJ2-5; 9 junctional bases match TRBD2. The source of this sequence is an adult with an advanced solid tumor such as melanoma, head and neck, liver or kidney cancer. The CDR3 has the sequence CAWNAGSGGQYF. The base sequence is TGTGCCTGGAACGCGGGTAGCGGGGGCCAGTACTTC.